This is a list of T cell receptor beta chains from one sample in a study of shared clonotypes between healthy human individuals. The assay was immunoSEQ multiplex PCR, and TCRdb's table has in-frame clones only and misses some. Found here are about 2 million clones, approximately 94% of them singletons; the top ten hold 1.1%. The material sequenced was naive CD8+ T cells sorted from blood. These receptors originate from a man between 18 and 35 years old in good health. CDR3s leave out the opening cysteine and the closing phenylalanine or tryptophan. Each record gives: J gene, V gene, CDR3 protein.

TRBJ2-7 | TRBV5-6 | ASSFGTGGEQY
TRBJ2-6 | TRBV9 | ASSESTGTPLSGANVLT
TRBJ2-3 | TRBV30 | AWSWGVWTDTQY
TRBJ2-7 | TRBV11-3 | ASSPGLAGLYEQY
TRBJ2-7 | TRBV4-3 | ASSHGGSYEQY
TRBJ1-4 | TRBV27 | ASRPDSFATNEKLF
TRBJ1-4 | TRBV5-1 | ASSPPGGAGNEKLF
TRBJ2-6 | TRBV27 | ASFYSGLPSGANVLT
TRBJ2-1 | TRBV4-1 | ASSQVGGSYNEQF
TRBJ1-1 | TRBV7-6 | ASSYSTEMNTEAF
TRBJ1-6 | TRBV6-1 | ASSEATEIYNSPLH
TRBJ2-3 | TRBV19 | ASSATGAGTDTQY
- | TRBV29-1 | SGSYTGTVDEQY
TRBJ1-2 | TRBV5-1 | ASSSGTVGYGYT
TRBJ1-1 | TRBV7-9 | ASSTPMGTEAF
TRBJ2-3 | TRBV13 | ASSSIKGTDTQY
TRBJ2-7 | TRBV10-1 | ATQAGWGYEQY
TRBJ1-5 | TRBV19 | ASSLGLQPQH
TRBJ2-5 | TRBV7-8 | ASSEFRGEDRETQY
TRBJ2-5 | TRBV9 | ASSVDGQETQY
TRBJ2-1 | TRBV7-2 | ATGQTGDYSYNEQF
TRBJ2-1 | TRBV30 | AWSARRKQGYGQF
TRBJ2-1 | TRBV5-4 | ASSPTAGVNEQF
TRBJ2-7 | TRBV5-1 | ASSLAPSYEQY
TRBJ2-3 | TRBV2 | ASSDWLAATDTQY
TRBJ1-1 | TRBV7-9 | ASSGQEREAF
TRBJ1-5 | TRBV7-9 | ASSLGTGGRQPQH
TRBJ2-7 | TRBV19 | ASSRSHEQY
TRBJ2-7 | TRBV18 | ASSPGWSLDTEQY
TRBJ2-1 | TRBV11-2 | ASSLVVGADEQF
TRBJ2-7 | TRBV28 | ASSLPRQGLDYEQY